This is a list of T cell receptor beta chains from one sample in a study of blood T cell repertoires in COVID-19. Produced via immunoSEQ multiplex PCR; TCRdb's table is partial and in-frame only. Counted here are some 220,000 clones, around 84% occurring once; the ten biggest clones make up roughly 20%. Material: peripheral blood. Receptors were obtained from an elderly woman with active or convalescent COVID-19. CDR3s include the opening cysteine and the closing phenylalanine or tryptophan. A D gene is named only where the DNA matches it firmly. The size field is filled for only some rows; it gives once, few, many or a size class.

V	length	D	J	size	CDR3	DNA
TRBV27	12	-	TRBJ1-2	-	CASSLSGVGYTF	TGTGCCAGCAGTTTATCAGGGGTCGGCTACACCTTC
TRBV28	16	-	TRBJ1-5	-	CASSLGRDFSNQPQHF	TGTGCCAGCAGTTTAGGACGGGATTTTAGCAATCAGCCCCAGCATTTT
TRBV3-1/TRBV3-2	15	-	TRBJ1-6	few	CASSQREGLESPLHF	TGTGCCAGCAGCCAGAGGGAGGGATTGGAGTCACCCCTCCACTTT
TRBV6-2/TRBV6-3	11	-	TRBJ2-5	-	CASSRGETQYF	TGTGCCAGCAGCCGAGGAGAGACCCAGTACTTC
TRBV2	15	-	TRBJ2-3	-	CASRARGKYTDTQYF	TGTGCCAGCAGGGCTCGCGGAAAATACACAGATACGCAGTATTTT
TRBV18	19	TRBD2	TRBJ2-1	-	CASSALPGLVGGSYNEQFF	TGTGCCAGCTCAGCCCTACCGGGACTAGTAGGAGGGTCCTACAATGAGCAGTTCTTC
TRBV12-3/TRBV12-4	12	-	TRBJ2-3	-	CASSLYTDTQYF	TGTGCCAGCAGTTTGTACACAGATACGCAGTATTTT
TRBV13	17	TRBD2	TRBJ2-7	-	CASSLRASGIYGYEQYF	TGTGCCAGCAGCTTAAGGGCTAGCGGGATTTACGGATACGAGCAGTACTTC
TRBV7-2	15	-	TRBJ2-1	once	CASSFWVATNNEQFF	TGTGCCAGCAGCTTCTGGGTCGCAACTAACAATGAGCAGTTCTTC
TRBV5-4	15	TRBD2	TRBJ2-1	-	CASSYQRGGRNEQFF	TGTGCCAGCAGCTACCAGCGGGGGGGCAGGAATGAGCAGTTCTTC
TRBV3-1/TRBV3-2	15	-	TRBJ2-7	-	CASSHQTGWDYEQYF	TGTGCCAGCAGCCACCAGACAGGTTGGGACTACGAGCAGTACTTC
TRBV7-2	14	TRBD2	TRBJ2-5	-	CASSSGLAGETQYF	TGTGCCAGCAGCTCGGGACTAGCGGGGGAGACCCAGTACTTC
TRBV28	13	-	TRBJ1-5	few	CASSYEGRGAQHF	TGTGCCAGCAGTTACGAGGGTCGGGGAGCCCAGCATTTT
TRBV3-1/TRBV3-2	16	TRBD2	TRBJ2-2	-	CASSQEAGGRAGELFF	TGTGCCAGCAGCCAAGAAGCGGGGGGCCGGGCCGGGGAGCTGTTTTTT
TRBV21-1	11	-	TRBJ1-1	-	CASSPGTEAFF	TGTGCCAGCAGCCCAGGGACTGAAGCTTTCTTT
TRBV5-4	14	-	TRBJ2-2	-	CASSPTGYAGELFF	TGTGCCAGCAGCCCCACAGGGTACGCCGGGGAGCTGTTTTTT
TRBV6-2/TRBV6-3	14	-	TRBJ1-5	-	CASSYASGNQPQHF	TGTGCCAGCAGTTACGCCTCAGGGAATCAGCCCCAGCATTTT
TRBV6-5	15	TRBD1	TRBJ2-5	once	CASSGAGQGKETQYF	TGTGCCAGCAGCGGGGCTGGACAGGGCAAAGAGACCCAGTACTTC
TRBV6-5	15	-	TRBJ2-6	-	CASRSDRTGANVLTF	TGTGCCAGCAGGAGTGACAGGACCGGGGCCAACGTCCTGACTTTC
TRBV28	17	TRBD1	TRBJ1-1	-	CASSDPGQGYTNTEAFF	TGTGCCAGCAGCGACCCGGGACAGGGTTATACGAACACTGAAGCTTTCTTT
TRBV6-6	15	-	TRBJ2-7	-	CASKEGSGSSYEQYF	TGTGCCAGCAAGGAAGGTAGCGGATCCTCCTACGAGCAGTACTTC
TRBV7-2	14	TRBD1	TRBJ1-2	-	CASSPSGTGFGYTF	TGTGCCAGCAGCCCCTCCGGGACAGGGTTTGGCTACACCTTC
TRBV7-2	18	TRBD2	TRBJ2-7	-	CASSLARSLAGGLYEQYF	TGTGCCAGCAGCTTAGCGCGTTCACTAGCGGGGGGGCTGTACGAGCAGTACTTC
TRBV9	16	TRBD1	TRBJ1-6	-	CASSEGGQVRYSPLHF	TGTGCCAGCAGCGAGGGGGGACAGGTGAGGTATTCACCCCTCCACTTT
TRBV2	15	TRBD2	TRBJ2-3	-	CASGGASGRADTQYF	TGTGCCAGCGGGGGGGCTAGCGGGAGGGCAGATACGCAGTATTTT
TRBV5-1	14	TRBD1	TRBJ1-2	-	CASSLMGQGNGYTF	TGCGCCAGCAGCTTGATGGGACAGGGTAATGGCTACACCTTC